This T cell receptor (beta chain) was retrieved from a study of metastatic and nonmetastatic thyroid tumors (dated by TCRdb to between 2020 and 2021). As for the study more broadly: Repertoires were compared across peripheral blood and tumor or nodule tissue samples from malignant and benign thyroid patients. Results the study describes overall, beyond this receptor: In both blood and tumor samples, malignant tumors were reported to have significantly higher TCR beta diversity than benign nodules.

V drops 0 bases and J drops 10 bases, leaving 16 bases in between. The germline V gene encodes CDR1 DFQATT and CDR2 SNEGSKA (reference sequence). Measured from the cysteine to the phenylalanine, the CDR3 is 14 residues long. The sequence is cut down to CDR3 DNA, 42 bases in frame from base 1. The library was made by PCR. The instrument given in TCRdb is Illumina HiSeq 4000. High-throughput sequencing was used to profile the TCR beta-chain CDR3 region of each patient. Under the source paper's analysis protocol: CDR3 differences across clinicopathological groups were used to build a classifier for discriminating distant-metastatic papillary thyroid cancer patients. The Shannon index was used to measure repertoire diversity, and the Morisita-Horn index was used to measure how similar tumor and blood repertoires were. The public reads were reprocessed in TCRdb via fastp at Q25 and MiXCR, keeping in-frame beta chains. The V and J calls shown here were made by TCRdb, not taken from the authors' results. This sample has approximately 38,000 clones in its table, and around 30% of those were observed once. Roughly 10% of the sample is in the top ten clones.

This clone is medium-sized (0.01 to 0.1%) in its sample. Its antigen is currently not known. No much larger clone is present one base from it, and per-base qualities are unavailable. Before undergoing thyroid surgery, none of the patients had been given any kind of treatment. The study retrospectively analysed patient clinical samples collected from the early 2010s to the late 2010s using T-cell receptor beta sequencing. This chain joins TRBV20-1 to TRBJ1-3, with the D gene too uncertain to name. Specimen: blood. This receptor was taken from a male donor with papillary thyroid cancer or a benign thyroid nodule (not recorded which). Some clones in this sample may be carry-over from other donors' samples. The bases read TGCAGTGCTAGAGATCCTCGAGATCTGGGGACCATATATTTT. It codes for CSARDPRDLGTIYF.